The clone carrying this T cell receptor beta chain has at least ten counts. Its antigen is as yet unknown. Through Arm-PCR of CDR3 regions and iRepertoire HTBI primers, TCR beta libraries were built. In the original processing: Looking across samples, the authors found 55 to 80 TRBV and fewer than 15 TRBJ segments. One entry per CDR3 protein, called by TCRdb with MiXCR from the multiplex PCR reads. TCRdb assigned the V and J calls; the authors' analysis was not used. The sample yields roughly 400,000 distinct CDR3 sequences, around 20% seen once. The sample originates from a study of regulatory T cells in long-lasting Graves disease. Broader study findings: It was in persistent disease that TRBV28, TRBJ1-2 and TRBJ2-5 were favored. Persistent patients shared 2,741 public clonotypes among themselves. Newly diagnosed patients shared fewer, at about a thousand.

Time point of the sample: persistent/refractory GD, antithyroid drugs over 5 years with positive TRAb. The TCR library used RNA extracted from PBMCs. CDR1 and CDR2 (germline): MDHEN, SYDVKM. The CDR3 has 12 residues. Unmatched junction bases numbered 2, after V lost 7 bases and J lost 3 bases. The sequence came from a female donor with Graves disease. The chain uses TRBV28 and TRBJ2-7; 8 nucleotides agree with TRBD1. The input for sequencing was peripheral blood mononuclear cells (PBMCs), taken when the disease was refractory, from a patient treated with antithyroid drugs. In DNA form, the CDR3 reads TGTGCCAGCACAACAGGGGGCTACGAGCAGTACTTC. It specifies CASTTGGYEQYF.